Each of the 15 T cell receptor beta chains below was sequenced from the same sample in a study of shared clonotypes between healthy human individuals. TCRdb keeps only in-frame clones here, not all; method: immunoSEQ multiplex PCR. The table lists roughly 700,000 clones, about 74% of them singletons. Material for sequencing was memory CD4+ T cells sorted from blood. The subset is: CD45RA-negative fraction. The receptors shown here come from a woman in her 30s in good health.

V and J are TRBV5-1 and TRBJ2-3; the match to TRBD2 covers 7 bases. The length of the CDR3 is 15 residues. Unmatched junction bases numbered 4, after V lost 2 bases and J lost 1 base. The germline V gene has CDR1 SGHRS and CDR2 YFSETQ. This CDR3 is CASSFAGVGTDTQYF. The CDR3 DNA follows: TGCGCCAGCAGCTTCGCGGGAGTTGGCACAGATACGCAGTATTTT.

The rearrangement joins TRBV18 to TRBJ2-1; a weak D match, TRBD1 (6 bases). CDR3 length: 16 residues. Trimming stripped 2 bases from V and 0 bases from J, with 11 bases between. Per the germline V gene, CDR1 is KGHSH and CDR2 is LQKENI. The CDR3 loop is CASSPYTGSSYNEQFF. CDR3 nucleotides: TGTGCCAGCTCACCATATACAGGGAGCTCCTACAATGAGCAGTTCTTC.

The chain joins TRBV2 to TRBJ2-7; D possibly corresponds to TRBD2 (5 bases). CDR3 length equals 12 residues. Trimming stripped 7 bases from V and 6 bases from J, with 13 bases between. CDR1 and CDR2 (germline): SNHLY, FYNNEI. In DNA, the CDR3 is TGTGCCAGCACCCAAGAGGGAGTCGAGCAGTACTTC. This encodes CASTQEGVEQYF. The full variable domain, in which reference TRBV2 and TRBJ2-7 provide the parts outside the CDR3, is EPEVTQTPSHQVTQMGQEVILRCVPISNHLYFYWYRQILGQKVEFLVSFYNNEISEKSEIFDDQFSVERPDGSNFTLKIRSTKLEDSAMYFCASTQEGVEQYFGPGTRLTVT.

This chain links TRBV11-3 with TRBJ2-1; TRBD2 matches 12 bases. The germline V gene encodes CDR1 SGHNT and CDR2 YENEEA. The V gene end was trimmed by 5 bases and the J gene end by 9 bases; junction bases not matched to a gene: 8. This CDR3 region has 15 residues. CDR3 loop: CASSLSSGRAPEQFF. The CDR3 nucleotides are TGTGCCAGCAGCCTTTCTAGCGGGAGGGCCCCTGAGCAGTTCTTC. The full variable domain, with the rest looked up from reference TRBV11-3 and TRBJ2-1, is EAGVVQSPRYKIIEKKQPVAFWCNPISGHNTLYWYLQNLGQGPELLIRYENEEAVDDSQLPKDRFSAERLKGVDSTLKIQPAELGDSAVYLCASSLSSGRAPEQFFGPGTRLTVL.

This chain connects TRBV28 to TRBJ1-2, with 7 bases that match TRBD1. This CDR3 region has 14 residues. Germline lookup yields CDR1 MDHEN and CDR2 SYDVKM. Losses at the gene ends were 4 bases for V and 3 bases for J; bases not matched to a gene: 5. CDR3 sequence reads: CASSSPGQHYGYTF. CDR3 sequence (DNA): TGTGCCAGCAGTTCCCCGGGACAGCACTATGGCTACACCTTC.

CDR3 in DNA: TGTGCCAGTAGTTCTAGCGGGACGCGCTACGAGCAGTACTTC. Its translation is CASSSSGTRYEQYF. The chain joins TRBV19 to TRBJ2-7, with TRBD2 identical over 9 bases. The CDR3 has 14 residues. The trim removed 5 bases at V and 3 bases at J, leaving 5 bases unmatched. Germline-derived CDR1 and CDR2 are LNHDA and SQIVND (reference sequence).

The chain couples TRBV10-1 to TRBJ2-1; 12 nucleotides match TRBD2. The V and J ends lost 4 bases and 0 bases, in that order; junction bases with no gene match: 4. Germline CDR1 is WNHNN and CDR2 is SYGVQD (reference sequence). The CDR3 sequence is 17 residues long. Here the CDR3 reads CASSASGRAFSYNEQFF. In nucleotides, the CDR3 is TGCGCCAGCAGTGCTAGCGGGAGGGCCTTCTCCTACAATGAGCAGTTCTTC.

The rearrangement uses TRBV28 and TRBJ2-2, with 8 bases matching TRBD2. V shed 2 bases and J 4 bases; nucleotides not matched to a gene: 3. Germline V gives CDR1 MDHEN, CDR2 SYDVKM. This CDR3 has 15 amino acids. CDR3: CASSLVAGGTGELFF. The CDR3 DNA sequence: TGTGCCAGCAGTTTAGTCGCGGGAGGCACCGGGGAGCTGTTTTTT.

The V and J genes are TRBV6-1 and TRBJ1-5; TRBD1 matches at 9 bases. Germline loops: CDR1 MNHNS, CDR2 SASEGT. The CDR3 contains 17 residues. V dropped 4 bases and J dropped 2; count of bases not matched to a gene: 9. CDR3 loop: CASSGDREVGGNQPQHF. The CDR3 DNA is TGTGCCAGCAGTGGGGACAGGGAAGTCGGGGGCAATCAGCCCCAGCATTTT.

This clone has only one observation. The chain recombines TRBV28 with TRBJ2-2; D unclear. Germline assignment: CDR1 MDHEN and CDR2 SYDVKM. V was shortened by 5 bases and J by 6 bases, with 10 bases between the two germline ends. This CDR3 has 13 amino acids. The CDR3 is CASSLPNPGELFF. CDR3 bases: TGTGCCAGCAGTCTCCCTAACCCCGGGGAGCTGTTTTTT.

For the CDR3, the DNA is TGTGCCAGCTGGGGGGCCTATGGCTACACCTTC. This codes for CASWGAYGYTF. The chain joins TRBV28 to TRBJ1-2; D may be TRBD1 (6 bases). The CDR3 has 11 amino acids. Per germline, CDR1 MDHEN and CDR2 SYDVKM. Trimming took off 8 bases at V and 4 bases at J, with 8 bases between the two ends.

This clone came up a few times. The chain has TRBV21-1 and TRBJ2-5; the table calls TRBD2, which could not be checked here. The end of the DNA fits TRBJ2-7 better, so the J call may be wrong. TRBV21-1 is a pseudogene. CDR3 length: 15 residues. CDR3 sequence: CASSKDSLAGSEQYF. The CDR3 region has the DNA TGTGCCAGCAGCAAAGACTCCCTAGCGGGTTCCGAGCAGTACTTC.

The chain employs TRBV28 and TRBJ1-2; tentative D call: TRBD1 (6 bases). Per the germline V gene, CDR1 is MDHEN and CDR2 is SYDVKM. The CDR3 is 13 amino acids. Trimming took off 1 base at V and 7 bases at J, with 10 bases between the two ends. CDR3 nucleotide sequence: TGTGCCAGCAGTTTATACAGGGTTGGTGGCTACACCTTC. It is translated as CASSLYRVGGYTF.

This chain uses TRBV19 with TRBJ2-1; no definite D call. Germline loops: CDR1 LNHDA, CDR2 SQIVND (reference sequence). Trimming took 5 bases from V and 0 from J, leaving 11 bases between them. This CDR3 has 15 residues. The CDR3 loop is CASSGIGSSYNEQFF. The CDR3 DNA is TGTGCCAGTAGTGGTATTGGGTCCTCCTACAATGAGCAGTTCTTC.

The V call is TRBV28, the J call TRBJ2-1, with 8 positions matching TRBD2. Per germline, CDR1 MDHEN and CDR2 SYDVKM. The CDR3 loop spans 16 amino acids. Germline trimming cut 3 bases from V and 9 bases from J; bases unmatched to any gene: 13. The DNA of the CDR3 is TGTGCCAGCAGTTTTTTAGGCGGGAGGCCCCGGGCTGAGCAGTTCTTC. Translating gives CASSFLGGRPRAEQFF.